The sequence of this TCR beta chain was determined in a study of monozygotic twins with inflammatory bowel disease. With regard to this clonotype: Its antigen is currently unknown.

Whole blood, unsorted for T cells, was the source of total RNA. Notes on the study in general: The authors could not tell different T cell subtypes apart.

This CDR3 has 16 amino acids. CDR1 is LNHDA and CDR2 is SQIVND in the germline V gene (reference sequence). From its re-call of the 5' RACE reads, TCRdb lists each CDR3 protein once, without DNA. The table lists roughly 330,000 distinct CDR3 sequences. The clonotype was recovered from a human donor with ulcerative colitis or Crohn's disease, or a healthy co-twin of an affected twin (not recorded which). V usage is TRBV19 and J usage is TRBJ1-5. The specimen was blood. The CDR3 is CASSIMGYGGNQPQHF. The full variable domain, in which reference TRBV19 and TRBJ1-5 provide the parts outside the CDR3, is DGGITQSPKYLFRKEGQNVTLSCEQNLNHDAMYWYRQDPGQGLRLIYYSQIVNDFQKGDIAEGYSVSREKKESFPLTVTSAQKNPTAFYLCASSIMGYGGNQPQHFGDGTRLSIL.